This TCR beta chain was captured by sequencing in a study of cytomegalovirus exposure and HLA in healthy donors. Study-wide results and caveats: Earlier analysis found most TCR beta V segments productive about 87% or about 30% of the time. Reported results showed that the classifier diagnosed cytomegalovirus status with high specificity and sensitivity. Near-uniform donor sequencing depth was presumed by presence/absence analyses.

Trimming left V 1 base short and J 0 bases short, with 10 bases between. The germline gives CDR1 SGHTA, CDR2 FQGNSA. The CDR3 has 15 amino acids. Concerning this clone: The antigen remains undetermined.

Primers: 60 Vbeta forward and 13 Jbeta reverse. The protocol was immunoSEQ multiplex PCR, while the TCRdb copy is restricted to in-frame clones and leaves out a portion. The table has about 77,000 clones, 75% seen once. The sequenced sample was PBMCs. The rearrangement joins TRBV7-2 to TRBJ2-7; perhaps TRBD2 as D (6 bases). This receptor was obtained from a woman aged 40-49 years in good health and CMV-seronegative. This CDR3 is CASSLGDGSSYEQYF. CDR3 nucleotide sequence: TGTGCCAGCAGCTTAGGAGACGGGAGCTCCTACGAGCAGTACTTC.